Listed here are 26 T cell receptor beta chains from one sample, sequenced in a study of cytomegalovirus exposure and HLA in healthy donors. PCR used 60 Vbeta primers and 13 Jbeta primers. Profiled with immunoSEQ multiplex PCR; TCRdb holds only in-frame clones, not every one. The sample data list approximately 110,000 clones. Sequenced sample: PBMCs. The receptors were gathered from a middle-aged man in good health and CMV-seronegative.

The chain carries TRBV11-1 and TRBJ2-3; D perhaps matches TRBD1 (6 bases). Trimming shortened V by 5 bases and J by 1 base, and 13 bases separated the two germline ends. Germline V gene sequence: CDR1 SGHAT, CDR2 FQDESV (reference sequence). This CDR3 region has 15 residues. As DNA, the CDR3 is TGTGCCAGCAGCCCCAGGGGAGAAGGCACAGATACGCAGTATTTT. Translation gives CASSPRGEGTDTQYF. The variable domain in full, with the rest retrieved from reference TRBV11-1 and TRBJ2-3, is EAEVAQSPRYKITEKSQAVAFWCDPISGHATLYWYRQILGQGPELLVQFQDESVVDDSQLPKDRFSAERLKGVDSTLKIQPAELGDSAMYLCASSPRGEGTDTQYFGPGTRLTVL.

The gene calls are TRBV4-3 and TRBJ2-7; 8 nucleotides agree with TRBD2. Per germline, CDR1 LGHNA and CDR2 YSLEER. V lost 4 bases to trimming and J lost 2 bases; unmatched junction nucleotides: 13. CDR3 length: 17 residues. CDR3 protein: CASSRGGSGSPTYEQYF. CDR3 DNA sequence: TGCGCCAGCAGCCGCGGGGGGAGCGGGAGCCCAACCTACGAGCAGTACTTC.

The rearrangement uses TRBV25-1 and TRBJ2-5; TRBD2 matches at 8 bases. Per germline, CDR1 MGHDK and CDR2 SYGVNS. The junction had 11 bases not matched to a gene; V was cut back by 6 bases and J by 5 bases. The CDR3 runs to 15 residues. The CDR3 DNA sequence: TGTGCCAGCAGCCACAGGACTAGCTCTCGGGAGACCCAGTACTTC. This sequence encodes CASSHRTSSRETQYF.

The V gene is TRBV5-5, the J gene TRBJ1-5; perhaps TRBD1 as D (5 bases). The CDR3 loop spans 17 amino acids. The germline gives CDR1 SGHKS, CDR2 YYEKEE (reference sequence). Trimming removed 3 bases from V and 0 bases from J, with 16 bases in between. CDR3 bases: TGTGCCAGCAGCTGGGGCCCCACCAGCTATAGCAATCAGCCCCAGCATTTT. Translated, it gives CASSWGPTSYSNQPQHF. Looking up the rest from reference TRBV5-5 and TRBJ1-5 gives the full variable domain: DAGVTQSPTHLIKTRGQQVTLRCSPISGHKSVSWYQQVLGQGPQFIFQYYEKEERGRGNFPDRFSARQFPNYSSELNVNALLLGDSALYLCASSWGPTSYSNQPQHFGDGTRLSIL.

The chain has TRBV6-6 and TRBJ1-5; possible D gene TRBD1, 5 bases. V was shortened by 5 bases and J by 7 bases, with 18 bases between the two germline ends. Germline CDR1 MNHNY, CDR2 SVGAGI (reference sequence). The CDR3 sequence is 15 residues long. CDR3 residues: CASSGGTAFWQPQHF. The CDR3 nucleotides read TGTGCCAGCAGTGGAGGGACGGCCTTCTGGCAGCCCCAGCATTTT.

The rearrangement joins TRBV5-1 to TRBJ1-3; tentative D call: TRBD1 (6 bases). V lost 0 bases to trimming and J lost 0 bases, with 10 bases between them. This CDR3 has 16 residues. Germline CDR1 reads SGHRS; CDR2 reads YFSETQ. Here the CDR3 reads CASSLGDRSSGNTIYF. The DNA for the CDR3 is TGCGCCAGCAGCTTGGGAGACAGGTCCTCTGGAAACACCATATATTTT.

The CDR3 sequence: CSVVSGIYNEQFF. Here the CDR3 DNA reads TGCAGCGTTGTCAGCGGGATATACAATGAGCAGTTCTTC. This chain joins TRBV29-1 and TRBJ2-1; TRBD2 matches at 7 bases. The ends lost 4 bases at V and 4 bases at J; junction bases unmatched: 4. Germline V gene sequence: CDR1 SQVTM, CDR2 ANQGSEA. The length of the CDR3 is 13 residues.

This sequence joins TRBV11-2 and TRBJ2-5; perhaps TRBD2 as D (5 bases). Trimming removed 5 bases at V and 5 bases at J, with 6 bases between. This CDR3 is built from 11 residues. The germline V gene has CDR1 SGHAT and CDR2 FQNNGV. CDR3 sequence: CASSVAETQYF. The DNA of the CDR3 is TGTGCCAGCAGCGTAGCGGAGACCCAGTACTTC.

V is TRBV5-1 and J is TRBJ2-5; TRBD2 matches 8 bases. The DNA end favors TRBJ2-7, so the J call may be wrong. Germline CDR1 is SGHRS and CDR2 is YFSETQ. The CDR3 contains 17 residues. DNA of the CDR3: TGCGCCAGCAGACCCCATTGGGTGAGCGGGAGAATCAACGAGCAGTACTTC. Protein product: CASRPHWVSGRINEQYF.

The genes are TRBV7-2 and TRBJ1-4; D is uncertain. Trimming left V 3 bases short and J 0 bases short, with 14 bases between. There are 17 residues in the CDR3. Germline CDR1 reads SGHTA; CDR2 reads FQGNSA. The CDR3 bases are TGTGCCAGCAGCTTCAACGGGAATCCGTCAACTAATGAAAAACTGTTTTTT. Protein: CASSFNGNPSTNEKLFF.

In the case of this clone: Sequence at one end of the junction differs from germline and may be a read error. The chain uses TRBV7-7 and TRBJ2-1; no firm D call. Germline CDR1 and CDR2: SSHAT and FNYEAQ (reference sequence). The CDR3 extends over 13 amino acids. Written as DNA, the CDR3 is TGTGCTAGCAGCTTTTCTGGCGGCAATGAGCAGTTCTTC. Protein sequence: CASSFSGGNEQFF. Full variable domain (missing parts from reference TRBV7-7 and TRBJ2-1): GAGVSQSPRYKVTKRGQDVTLRCDPISSHATLYWYQQALGQGPEFLTYFNYEAQPDKSGLPSDRFSAERPEGSISTLTIQRTEQRDSAMYRCASSFSGGNEQFFGPGTRLTVL.

The genes are TRBV28 and TRBJ1-2; D not certain. V lost 4 bases to trimming and J lost 8 bases, with 17 bases between them. Per germline, CDR1 MDHEN and CDR2 SYDVKM. The CDR3 has 14 amino acids. CDR3: CASSSYPASGGYTF. The CDR3 coding sequence is TGTGCCAGCAGTTCCTACCCTGCCTCCGGGGGCTACACCTTC.

The rearrangement links TRBV10-2 to TRBJ2-1; 11 bases are shared with TRBD1. The J segment lost 2 bases and the V segment lost 5 bases, leaving 5 bases of the junction unmatched. Germline values: CDR1 WSHSY, CDR2 SAAADI. The CDR3 covers 16 residues. The CDR3 reads CASSIPGQGAYNEQFF. CDR3 nucleotide sequence: TGCGCCAGCAGTATACCGGGACAGGGGGCCTACAATGAGCAGTTCTTC.

The chain couples TRBV6-5 to TRBJ2-7; TRBD2 matches 8 bases. Losses at the gene ends were 10 bases for V and 4 bases for J; bases not matched to a gene: 9. Germline lookup yields CDR1 MNHEY and CDR2 SVGAGI. This CDR3 has 13 residues. This chain's CDR3 is CATTGGEAYEQYF. The DNA of the CDR3 is TGTGCCACCACGGGGGGGGAGGCATACGAGCAGTACTTC.

J is TRBJ1-1 and V is TRBV5-1; tentatively, D is TRBD1 (6 bases). The CDR3 length is 14 residues. Germline assignment: CDR1 SGHRS and CDR2 YFSETQ. The V and J ends lost 4 bases and 3 bases respectively, with 13 bases between them. The CDR3 DNA is TGCGCCAGCAGCGTCCAGGGGAGGGACACTGAAGCTTTCTTT. Protein product: CASSVQGRDTEAFF.

V and J are TRBV28 and TRBJ1-5; 9 nucleotides align to TRBD1. The CDR3 is 15 residues long. Germline assignment: CDR1 MDHEN and CDR2 SYDVKM. After removal of 5 bases from V and 4 bases from J, the junction contained 6 bases not matched to a gene. The DNA of the CDR3 is TGTGCCAGCAGTATTCTCGACAGGGGGAATCAGCCCCAGCATTTT. Amino acid sequence: CASSILDRGNQPQHF.

The chain employs TRBV9 and TRBJ2-3, with 9 bases that match TRBD1. V lost 1 base to trimming and J lost 5 bases; unmatched junction nucleotides: 5. Germline CDR1 is SGDLS and CDR2 is YYNGEE. The CDR3 is made up of 15 amino acids. The CDR3 region is CASSVPGQGGDTQYF. CDR3 DNA sequence: TGTGCCAGCAGCGTACCGGGACAGGGTGGAGATACGCAGTATTTT.

The chain has TRBV4-2 and TRBJ2-3; D remains ambiguous. Deletions cut 3 bases from V and 2 bases from J, with 15 bases between. The V gene's germline CDR1 is LGHNA and CDR2 YNFKEQ. CDR3 size: 16 residues. The CDR3 bases are TGTGCCAGCAGCCATGTAGATCGAGATTACACAGATACGCAGTATTTT. Translating it yields CASSHVDRDYTDTQYF.

This chain connects TRBV27 to TRBJ2-7; TRBD1 might be the D (6 bases). The CDR3 has 12 residues. From germline, CDR1 is MNHEY and CDR2 SMNVEV (reference sequence). The V end was cut by 5 bases, the J end by 4 bases, with 9 bases between. CDR3 loop: CASSTQGYEQYF. DNA for the CDR3: TGTGCCAGCAGTACCCAGGGGTACGAGCAGTACTTC.

This rearrangement joins TRBV6-1 to TRBJ1-2, with 7 nucleotides matching TRBD1. This CDR3 is 15 amino acids long. V was clipped by 6 bases and J by 1 base; unmatched bases: 8. CDR1 and CDR2 (germline): MNHNS, SASEGT. For the CDR3, the DNA is TGTGCCAGCAGGACAGGGTCCCCTTTTAACTATGGCTACACCTTC. Protein product: CASRTGSPFNYGYTF.

This rearrangement joins TRBV28 to TRBJ2-3; 8 positions agree with TRBD1. The CDR3 sequence is 15 residues long. Germline trimming cut 6 bases from V and 1 base from J; bases unmatched to any gene: 6. Germline assignment: CDR1 MDHEN and CDR2 SYDVKM. CDR3 sequence (DNA): TGTGCCAGCAGCCAAGACAGGGGAGGCACAGATACGCAGTATTTT. It translates to CASSQDRGGTDTQYF.

The chain carries TRBV28 and TRBJ2-3, with TRBD2 matching over 8 bases. This CDR3 comprises 16 residues. With 5 bases clipped from V and 0 bases from J, the junction kept 7 bases outside the gene matches. Germline-derived CDR1 and CDR2 are MDHEN and SYDVKM. As DNA, the CDR3 is TGTGCCAGCAGTCAGAGGATAGCGGGAAGCACAGATACGCAGTATTTT. Amino acid sequence: CASSQRIAGSTDTQYF.

The chain recombines TRBV19 with TRBJ1-1, with D possibly being TRBD1 (6 bases). The CDR3 has 13 residues. The germline V gene encodes CDR1 LNHDA and CDR2 SQIVND (reference sequence). Trimming took off 3 bases at V and 4 bases at J, with 9 bases between the two ends. Written as DNA, the CDR3 is TGTGCCAGTAGTATCGACAGGTCCACTGAAGCTTTCTTT. The encoded protein is CASSIDRSTEAFF.

The chain employs TRBV7-9 and TRBJ2-4, with 7 positions matching TRBD1. The junction had 12 bases not matched to a gene; V was cut back by 4 bases and J by 0 bases. The CDR3 length is 18 residues. CDR1 and CDR2 (germline): SEHNR, FQNEAQ (reference sequence). CDR3: CASSSERGGGLAKNIQYF. The CDR3 nucleotides read TGTGCCAGCAGCTCTGAGCGAGGGGGCGGTTTAGCCAAAAACATTCAGTACTTC.

The chain recombines TRBV4-1 with TRBJ1-3, with no clear D. The CDR3 consists of 15 residues. Germline values: CDR1 MGHRA, CDR2 YSYEKL. The ends were cut back, 0 bases at V and 1 base at J, with 7 bases in the middle. The CDR3 DNA follows: TGCGCCAGCAGCCAAGATCAGTCATCTGGAAACACCATATATTTT. Translation gives CASSQDQSSGNTIYF.

The chain couples TRBV18 to TRBJ1-1; TRBD1 might be the D (6 bases). Trimming pared 2 bases from V and 2 bases from J, leaving 6 bases between. The length of the CDR3 is 13 residues. The germline CDR1 and CDR2 sequences are KGHSH and LQKENI. The CDR3 loop is CASSPGGNTEAFF. Written as DNA, the CDR3 is TGTGCCAGCTCACCAGGGGGCAACACTGAAGCTTTCTTT.